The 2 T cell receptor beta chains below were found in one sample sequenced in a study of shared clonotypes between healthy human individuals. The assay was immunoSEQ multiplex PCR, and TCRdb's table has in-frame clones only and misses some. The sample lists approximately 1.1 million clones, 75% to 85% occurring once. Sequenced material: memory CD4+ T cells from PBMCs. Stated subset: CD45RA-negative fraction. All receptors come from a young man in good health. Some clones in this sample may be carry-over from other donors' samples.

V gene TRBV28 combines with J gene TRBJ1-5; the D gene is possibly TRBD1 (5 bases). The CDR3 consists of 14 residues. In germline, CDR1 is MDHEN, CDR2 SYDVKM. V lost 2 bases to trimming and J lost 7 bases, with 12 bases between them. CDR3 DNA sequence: TGTGCCAGCAGTTTAGGGGGAAGAGGGCAGCCCCAGCATTTT. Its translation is CASSLGGRGQPQHF.

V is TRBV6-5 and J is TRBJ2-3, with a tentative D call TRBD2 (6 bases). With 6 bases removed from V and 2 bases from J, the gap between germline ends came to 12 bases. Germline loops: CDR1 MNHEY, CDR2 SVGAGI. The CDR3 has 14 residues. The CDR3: CASRRDFYTDTQYF. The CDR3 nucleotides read TGTGCCAGCAGGAGGGACTTCTACACAGATACGCAGTATTTT.